This TCR beta chain was obtained from a study of blood T cell repertoires in COVID-19. At the level of the study: T cells, B-cell-depleted T cells, or PBMCs supplied cDNA or gDNA.

Recruitment covered over 20 US areas and drew participants whose ages spanned roughly 18 to 95 years. Participants reported their clinical history, and cohort assignment relied on those reports. Per the study methods: Reference gene primers were amplified, and this amplification served to estimate nucleated cell counts. TCRdb keeps only in-frame clones here, not all; method: immunoSEQ multiplex PCR. V and J calls and clone size come straight from that table; D and trimming were deduced from the DNA. The repertoire consists of around 420,000 clones, with roughly 86% occurring once and the leading ten covering more than 2%. CDR1 and CDR2 (germline): SNHLY, FYNNEI. The CDR3 loop spans 15 amino acids. V shed 1 base, J shed 7 bases, and the junction held 9 bases outside the gene matches.

This chain uses TRBV2 with TRBJ1-1; TRBD1 agrees at 7 bases. The sample was PBMCs or T cells enriched from blood (not recorded which). The receptor was derived from a woman aged 40 to 55 with acute COVID-19. The DNA of the CDR3 is TGTGCCAGCAGTGAAGGAAGGGGGGACAGCTTTGAAGCTTTCTTT. This codes for CASSEGRGDSFEAFF. The whole variable domain, filled in from reference TRBV2 and TRBJ1-1, reads EPEVTQTPSHQVTQMGQEVILRCVPISNHLYFYWYRQILGQKVEFLVSFYNNEISEKSEIFDDQFSVERPDGSNFTLKIRSTKLEDSAMYFCASSEGRGDSFEAFFGQGTRLTVV.